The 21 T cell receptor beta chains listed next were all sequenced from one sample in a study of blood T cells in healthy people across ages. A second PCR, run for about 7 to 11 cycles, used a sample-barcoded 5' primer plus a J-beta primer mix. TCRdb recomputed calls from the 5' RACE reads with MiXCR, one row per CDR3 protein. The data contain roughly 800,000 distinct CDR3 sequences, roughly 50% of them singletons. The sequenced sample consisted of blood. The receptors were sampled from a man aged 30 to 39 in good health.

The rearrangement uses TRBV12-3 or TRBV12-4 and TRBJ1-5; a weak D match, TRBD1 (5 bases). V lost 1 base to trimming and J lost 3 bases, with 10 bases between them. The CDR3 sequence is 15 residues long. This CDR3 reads CASSLGSGSNQPQHF. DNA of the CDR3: TGTGCCAGCAGTTTAGGGTCAGGGTCCAATCAGCCCCAGCATTTT.

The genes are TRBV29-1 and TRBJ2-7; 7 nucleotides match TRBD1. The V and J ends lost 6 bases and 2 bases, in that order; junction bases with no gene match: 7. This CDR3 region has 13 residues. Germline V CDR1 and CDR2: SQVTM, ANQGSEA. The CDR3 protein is CSVSGTATYEQYF. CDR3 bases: TGCAGCGTGTCCGGGACAGCCACCTACGAGCAGTACTTC.

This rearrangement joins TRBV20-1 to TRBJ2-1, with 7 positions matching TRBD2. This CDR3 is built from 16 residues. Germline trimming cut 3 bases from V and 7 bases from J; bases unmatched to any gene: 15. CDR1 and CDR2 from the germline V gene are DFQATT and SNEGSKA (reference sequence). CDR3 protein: CSARPQLGLAENEQFF. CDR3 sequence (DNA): TGCAGTGCTAGGCCCCAGTTAGGGCTAGCGGAGAATGAGCAGTTCTTC.

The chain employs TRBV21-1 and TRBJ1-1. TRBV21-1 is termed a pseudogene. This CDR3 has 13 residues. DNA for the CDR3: TGTGCCAGCAGCGACCTGATGAACACTGAAGCTTTCTTT. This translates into CASSDLMNTEAFF.

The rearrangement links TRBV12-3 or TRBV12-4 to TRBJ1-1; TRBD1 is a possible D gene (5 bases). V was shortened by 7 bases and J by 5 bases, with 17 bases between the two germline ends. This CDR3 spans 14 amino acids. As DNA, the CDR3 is TGTGCCAGCATCCGTCGAGGGAGGGGTACTGAAGCTTTCTTT. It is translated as CASIRRGRGTEAFF.

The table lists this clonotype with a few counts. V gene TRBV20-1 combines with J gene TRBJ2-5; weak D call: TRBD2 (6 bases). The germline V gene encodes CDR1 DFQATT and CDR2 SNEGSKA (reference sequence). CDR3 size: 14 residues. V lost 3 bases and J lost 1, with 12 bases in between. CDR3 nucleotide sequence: TGCAGTGCTAGTCCCCCTAGCGCCCAAGAGACCCAGTACTTC. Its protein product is CSASPPSAQETQYF.

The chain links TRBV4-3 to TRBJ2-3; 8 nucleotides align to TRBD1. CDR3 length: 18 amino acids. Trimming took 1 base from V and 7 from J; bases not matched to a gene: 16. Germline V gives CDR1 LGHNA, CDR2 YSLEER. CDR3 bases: TGCGCCAGCAGCCAAGGTTTACAGGGGGAGTCGGGTTTCAATACGCAGTATTTT. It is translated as CASSQGLQGESGFNTQYF.

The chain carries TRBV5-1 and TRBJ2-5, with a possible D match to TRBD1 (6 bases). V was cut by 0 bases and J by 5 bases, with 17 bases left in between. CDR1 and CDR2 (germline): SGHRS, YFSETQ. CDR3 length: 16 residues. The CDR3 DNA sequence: TGCGCCAGCAGCTTGGCCGTCAGGGCGCAGGGGGAGACCCAGTACTTC. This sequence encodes CASSLAVRAQGETQYF.

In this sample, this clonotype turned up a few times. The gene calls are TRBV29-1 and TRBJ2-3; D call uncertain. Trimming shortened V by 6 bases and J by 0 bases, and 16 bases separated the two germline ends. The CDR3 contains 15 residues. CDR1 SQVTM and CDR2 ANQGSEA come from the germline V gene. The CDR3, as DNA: TGCAGCGTCTCAGGAAGCATTCCTAGCACAGATACGCAGTATTTT. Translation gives CSVSGSIPSTDTQYF.

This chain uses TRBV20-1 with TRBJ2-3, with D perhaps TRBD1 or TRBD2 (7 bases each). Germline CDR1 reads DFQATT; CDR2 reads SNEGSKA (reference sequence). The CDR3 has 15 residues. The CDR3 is CSTGEFPGEGDTQYF. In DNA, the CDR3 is TGCAGCACAGGGGAATTCCCGGGGGAGGGAGATACGCAGTATTTT.

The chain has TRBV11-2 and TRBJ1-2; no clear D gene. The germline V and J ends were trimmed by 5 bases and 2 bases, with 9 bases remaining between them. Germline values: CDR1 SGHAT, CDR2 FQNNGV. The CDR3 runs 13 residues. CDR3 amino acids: CASSVQPNYGYTF. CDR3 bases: TGTGCCAGCAGCGTGCAGCCGAACTATGGCTACACCTTC.

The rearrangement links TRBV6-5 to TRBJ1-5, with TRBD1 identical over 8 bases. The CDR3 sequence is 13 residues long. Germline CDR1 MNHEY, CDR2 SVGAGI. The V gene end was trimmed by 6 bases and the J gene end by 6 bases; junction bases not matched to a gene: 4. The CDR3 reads CASRSQGGQPQHF. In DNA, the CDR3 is TGTGCCAGCAGGTCACAGGGGGGTCAGCCCCAGCATTTT.

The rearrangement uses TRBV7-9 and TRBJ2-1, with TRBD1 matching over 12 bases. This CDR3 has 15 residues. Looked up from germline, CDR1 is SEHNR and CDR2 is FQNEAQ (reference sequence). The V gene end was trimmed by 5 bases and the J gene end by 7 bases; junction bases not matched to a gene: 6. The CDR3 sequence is CASSPGTGGRNEQFF. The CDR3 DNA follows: TGTGCCAGCAGCCCAGGGACAGGGGGCCGAAATGAGCAGTTCTTC. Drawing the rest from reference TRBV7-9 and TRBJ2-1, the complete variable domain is DTGVSQNPRHKITKRGQNVTFRCDPISEHNRLYWYRQTLGQGPEFLTYFQNEAQLEKSRLLSDRFSAERPKGSFSTLEIQRTEQGDSAMYLCASSPGTGGRNEQFFGPGTRLTVL.

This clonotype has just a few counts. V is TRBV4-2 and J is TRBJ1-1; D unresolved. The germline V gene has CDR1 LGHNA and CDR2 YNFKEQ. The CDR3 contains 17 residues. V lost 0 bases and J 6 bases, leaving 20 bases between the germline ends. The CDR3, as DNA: TGTGCCAGCAGCCAAGACTCGGGCTACTTAACACTTGCTGAAGCTTTCTTT. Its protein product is CASSQDSGYLTLAEAFF.

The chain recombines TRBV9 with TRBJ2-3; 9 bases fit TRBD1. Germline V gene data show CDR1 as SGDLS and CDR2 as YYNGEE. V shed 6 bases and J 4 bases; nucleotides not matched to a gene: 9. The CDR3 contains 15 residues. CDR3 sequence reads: CASTSRDRAADTQYF. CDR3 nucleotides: TGTGCCAGCACCTCCCGGGACAGGGCGGCAGATACGCAGTATTTT.

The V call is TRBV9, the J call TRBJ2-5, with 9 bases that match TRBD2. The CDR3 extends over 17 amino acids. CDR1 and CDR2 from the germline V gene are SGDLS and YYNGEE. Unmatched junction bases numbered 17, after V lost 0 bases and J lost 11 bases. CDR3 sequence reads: CASSVGGGAVSYNEQYF. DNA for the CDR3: TGTGCCAGCAGCGTAGGCGGGGGGGCCGTTTCCTACAATGAGCAGTACTTC. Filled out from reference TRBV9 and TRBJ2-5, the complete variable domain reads DSGVTQTPKHLITATGQRVTLRCSPRSGDLSVYWYQQSLDQGLQFLIQYYNGEERAKGNILERFSAQQFPDLHSELNLSSLELGDSALYFCASSVGGGAVSYNEQYFGPGTRLLVL.

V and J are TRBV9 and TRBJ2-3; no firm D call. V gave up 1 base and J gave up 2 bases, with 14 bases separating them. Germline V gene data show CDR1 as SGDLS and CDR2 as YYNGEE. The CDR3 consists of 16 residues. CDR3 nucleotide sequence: TGTGCCAGCAGCGTACGTGGCGGTACTCTCACAGATACGCAGTATTTT. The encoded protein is CASSVRGGTLTDTQYF.

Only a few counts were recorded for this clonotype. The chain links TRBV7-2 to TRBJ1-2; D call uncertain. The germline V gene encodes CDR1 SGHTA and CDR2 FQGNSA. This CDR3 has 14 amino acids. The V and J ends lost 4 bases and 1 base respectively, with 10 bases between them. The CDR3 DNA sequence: TGTGCCAGCAGCTCTAGTTCGGTTAACTATGGCTACACCTTC. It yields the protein CASSSSSVNYGYTF.

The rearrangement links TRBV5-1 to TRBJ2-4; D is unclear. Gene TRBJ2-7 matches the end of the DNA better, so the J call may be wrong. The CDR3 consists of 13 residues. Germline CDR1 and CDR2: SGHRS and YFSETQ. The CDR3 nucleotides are TGCGCCAGCAGCTTGGAATCGAGGTCCGAGCAGTACTTC. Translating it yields CASSLESRSEQYF.

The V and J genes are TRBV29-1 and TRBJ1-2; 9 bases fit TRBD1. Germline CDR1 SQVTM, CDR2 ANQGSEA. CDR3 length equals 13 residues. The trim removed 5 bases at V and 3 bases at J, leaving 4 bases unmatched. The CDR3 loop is CSVNRGRDYGYTF. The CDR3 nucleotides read TGCAGCGTTAACAGGGGGCGCGACTATGGCTACACCTTC.

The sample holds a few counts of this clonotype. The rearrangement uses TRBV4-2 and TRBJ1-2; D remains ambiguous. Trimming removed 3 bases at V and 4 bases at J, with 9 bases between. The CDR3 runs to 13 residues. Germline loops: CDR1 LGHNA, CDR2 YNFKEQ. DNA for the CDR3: TGTGCCAGCAGCCAGGGTGGTCGCTATGGCTACACCTTC. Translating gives CASSQGGRYGYTF.